Reported below is one T cell receptor beta chain. The V and J ends lost 7 bases and 6 bases respectively, with 19 bases between them. The CDR3 extends over 16 amino acids. Germline-derived CDR1 and CDR2 are SNHLY and FYNNEI. Sample-barcoded 5' priming and a J-beta primer mix drove a second PCR of about 6 to 12 cycles. TCRdb recomputed calls from the 5' RACE reads with MiXCR, one row per CDR3 protein. Of 550,000 to 700,000 distinct CDR3 sequences listed, 25% to 30% are singletons. The sample originates from a study of blood T cells in healthy people across ages. This TCR was sampled from a woman aged 65 to 85 in good health. Sequencing used blood. This sequence joins TRBV2 and TRBJ1-6; D possibly corresponds to TRBD1 (6 bases). The CDR3 sequence is CASNTGTSRSNSPLHF. The DNA of the CDR3 is TGTGCCAGCAATACAGGGACCTCCCGTAGTAATTCACCCCTCCACTTT.